The entry below gives a single TCR beta chain sequence along with its context. No antigen is known for it. No clone much larger than this one lies a single base away; base qualities are absent. This record comes from a study of blood T cell repertoires in COVID-19 (TCRdb year 2020). For the wider study: Samples covering the acute and convalescent phases of COVID-19 were provided by collaborators in the United States, Italy and Spain. The material from the prospective study consisted of cDNA or gDNA derived from T cells, B-cell-depleted T cells, or PBMCs. Subjects who had been exposed to COVID-19, were actively infected with it, or had recovered from it provided the deeply sampled blood TCRbeta repertoires that made up the dataset. The repertoires were released in a freely available public database intended as a resource for research on the immune response to SARS-CoV-2. The samples were drawn from the first 160 participants of the ongoing ImmuneRACE study and from over 950 subjects provided by 6 global collaborators. A de-identified subject ID, COVID-19 status, age in years and sex were almost always included in the sample metadata. HLA class I and class II types, where available, came from metadata supplied by the sample provider rather than from assay-based typing.

TCRbeta CDR3 regions were amplified from genomic DNA by means of the immunoSEQ Assay, a bias-controlled multiplex PCR. For the original study's pipeline: Within the assay, amplification of reference gene primers was used to estimate how many nucleated cells each sample contained. To quantify the absolute abundance of each unique TCRbeta CDR3 rearrangement, sequence reads were collapsed and filtered. For each sample, productive Simpson clonality was calculated by taking the square root of Simpson's diversity index across productive rearrangements. TCRdb limited this immuneACCESS table to in-frame rearrangements with V and J called. A share of clones is missing; checked studies link under half to unresolved V genes, and the rest is unexplained. That table supplies the V and J calls and clone size; D and trimming were determined from the DNA. The sample table lists roughly 260,000 clones, 88% of them with a count of one. Jointly, the top ten make up approximately 3.8% of the sample.

Overall study outcomes, separate from this receptor: The amount of clinical and demographic metadata varied by source and participant and was provided uncurated.

Looking up the germline V gene yields CDR1 SGHDT and CDR2 YYEEEE. The CDR3 runs 18 residues from the cysteine to the phenylalanine. Of the read, only the CDR3 DNA is kept; its 54 bases are in frame from base 1. Deletion took 1 base off V and 2 bases off J, with a span of 19 bases between the germline ends. Another Seattle source contributed samples from volunteer blood donors who had recovered from COVID-19. Collaborating institutions collected whole blood in K2EDTA tubes following their own protocols. For TCRbeta analysis, collaborators shipped samples in one of three forms: frozen whole blood, isolated PBMCs, or DNA extracted from either of those sample types.

Recombination connected TRBV5-6 to TRBJ1-3, with no confidently assigned D gene. The material sequenced was peripheral blood. The TCR originated in a man aged 55 to 70 who had recovered from COVID-19. The CDR3: CASSLRTTDSFPGNTIYF. The DNA is as follows: TGTGCCAGCAGCTTGAGGACGACGGACTCTTTCCCTGGAAACACCATATATTTT.